Sequencing of this T cell receptor beta chain was carried out in a study of Graves' ophthalmopathy and Graves' hyperthyroidism listed by TCRdb under 2018. Study-level background: Hyperthyroidism was defined as stable when no progression to ophthalmopathy occurred within 18 months of follow-up. In total, 135 blood samples were TCR-sequenced: approximately 42 ophthalmopathy, 75 hyperthyroidism and about 17 hyperthyroidism-to-ophthalmopathy patients. Following sample collection, hyperthyroidism patients were given methimazole at a starting dose of 30 mg daily, and ophthalmopathy patients were given high-dose intravenous methylprednisolone. A discovery set of about a hundred patients (43 ophthalmopathy, about 59 stable hyperthyroidism) was enrolled to explore V-J signatures distinguishing ophthalmopathy from hyperthyroidism. T-cell repertoires of thyroid tissue and blood were compared in over 5 hyperthyroidism patients. An independent validation cohort comprised some 19 hyperthyroidism patients and 15 to 17 patients who later progressed from hyperthyroidism to ophthalmopathy. To tell Graves' ophthalmopathy apart from Graves' hyperthyroidism, and to predict which patients would progress to ophthalmopathy, the study relied on TCR beta repertoire signatures. What the work shows at the level of the full study, not this receptor alone: Among expanded thyroid clonotypes with frequency above 0.001, most also showed up in blood, which suggests that blood repertoires may reflect the thyroid immune response. Sample size was not statistically predetermined, and group allocation was not concealed from the investigators. In validation, the model predicted ophthalmopathy progression with more than 55% sensitivity and about 73% specificity; fewer than 15 predicted patients were CT-confirmed with GO in a median of 6.5 months. In cross-validation, the 13-signature model distinguished ophthalmopathy from stable hyperthyroidism with less than 90% sensitivity and approximately 81% specificity, while in the test set the corresponding values were about 79% and 69%.

TCR beta CDR3 regions were amplified from RNA transcripts for repertoire sequencing. The first round of RT-PCR was done with HTBI primers and the Qiagen OneStep RT-PCR kit, and was followed by a second round of multiplex PCR, then size selection and purification. The libraries underwent paired-end sequencing with 100 bp reads on an Illumina HiSeq2000. The study's processing was this. SOAPnuke was used for read processing, and reads with adapters, uncalled bases, a mean Phred below 15, or no exact constant-primer or identifier match were discarded. High-quality paired reads were merged with COPE v1.2.5. Unique nucleotide sequences were defined as clonotypes and aligned to IMGT TRB V, D and J references using MiTCR v1.1. The analysis was limited to V-J combinations with a frequency above 0.0001, which together covered over 99% of the repertoires. For each V-J combination, a TCR clonal expansion and chaos score was defined as the ratio of F50 clonal expansion to chaos observed in the TCRdist matrix. Welch's t-statistics and random forest were used to reduce features to about a dozen V-J combinations, which were fed into a naive Bayes classifier. The Morisita-Horn index was used to measure how similar the thyroid and blood repertoires were. The public reads were quality trimmed at Q25 with fastp and then assembled into clones with MiXCR by TCRdb, keeping productive beta chains. When rows share a CDR3 protein, they turn into one entry using the most common DNA and genes. TCRdb, rather than the study authors, made the V and J calls. Within this sample are 1 million to 1.3 million distinct CDR3 sequences, with about 35% of them counted one time only. The biggest ten clones account for around 10% of the sample.

Trimming costs V 2 bases and J 4 bases, and their ends lie 3 bases apart. Measured from the cysteine to the phenylalanine, the CDR3 is 13 residues long. Only the CDR3 region is kept as DNA, spanning 39 bases read in frame from base 1. Remarks on this clonotype: Its specific antigen is unknown. No base qualities exist here, and no much larger clone lies one base off it.

Hyperthyroidism patients were newly diagnosed, were aged 18 to 65 years, and had a disease duration under 2 months. Anyone with other autoimmune diseases, uncontrolled infections, pregnancy or lactation was excluded from the study. Clinical symptoms, serum thyroxine, TRAb, thyroid ultrasound and orbital computed tomography formed the basis of the diagnosis. Total RNA was extracted with Trizol reagent and quality-checked on an Agilent 2100 Bioanalyzer. The receptor was derived from an adult man with Graves' hyperthyroidism. Sequenced input: peripheral blood or thyroid tissue (not recorded which). The chain uses TRBV12-3 or TRBV12-4 and TRBJ1-6, with no confident D gene call. The CDR3 sequence is CASSLKYNSPLHF. The nucleotide sequence reads as follows: TGTGCCAGCAGTTTAAAGTATAATTCACCCCTCCACTTT.